The 18 T cell receptor beta chains below were found in one sample sequenced in a study of blood T cell repertoires in COVID-19. Clones were read by immunoSEQ multiplex PCR, and TCRdb kept only the in-frame ones, dropping some. The data hold about 310,000 clones, with around 84% observed a single time. The sequencing sample was made of PBMCs or T cells enriched from blood (not recorded which). Receptors originate from a woman in her twenties or thirties who had been exposed to COVID-19.

The count of this clone is one. The genes are TRBV7-2 and TRBJ2-7; 9 bases agree with TRBD1. Germline loops: CDR1 SGHTA, CDR2 FQGNSA. The CDR3 runs 14 residues. Trimming took 0 bases from V and 3 from J; bases not matched to a gene: 0. The CDR3 spells CASSLATGGYEQYF. DNA for the CDR3: TGTGCCAGCAGCTTAGCGACAGGGGGCTACGAGCAGTACTTC.

V is TRBV24-1 and J is TRBJ2-2; possible D gene TRBD2, 6 bases. The CDR3 runs to 15 residues. Germline values: CDR1 KGHDR, CDR2 SFDVKD. The germline V and J ends were trimmed by 9 bases and 4 bases, with 17 bases remaining between them. The CDR3 reads CATAGGYPLTGELFF. As DNA, the CDR3 is TGTGCCACCGCCGGAGGGTATCCCCTCACCGGGGAGCTGTTTTTT.

This clone appeared a single time. The chain is built from TRBV4-3 and TRBJ2-7; D is ambiguous. The V and J ends lost 0 bases and 3 bases respectively, with 15 bases between them. CDR3 size: 16 residues. CDR1 LGHNA and CDR2 YSLEER come from the germline V gene. CDR3 sequence: CASSQDHLLGYYEQYF. The CDR3 DNA reads TGCGCCAGCAGCCAAGATCATCTCCTCGGGTACTACGAGCAGTACTTC.

The V and J genes are TRBV10-3 and TRBJ2-3; 10 nucleotides match TRBD2. The CDR3 has 15 residues. Germline lookup yields CDR1 ENHRY and CDR2 SYGVKD. V gave up 8 bases and J gave up 5 bases; unmatched junction bases: 10. The CDR3 DNA is TGTGCCATCCTAGCGGGGGACAGAACCCAAGATACGCAGTATTTT. Protein product: CAILAGDRTQDTQYF.

The chain is built from TRBV14 and TRBJ2-3, with a tentative D call TRBD1 (6 bases). Germline V gives CDR1 SGHDN, CDR2 FVKESK. V was shortened by 4 bases and J by 0 bases, with 11 bases between the two germline ends. The CDR3 is made up of 15 amino acids. This chain's CDR3 is CASSPRDISTDTQYF. CDR3 bases: TGTGCCAGCAGCCCCCGGGACATTAGCACAGATACGCAGTATTTT.

CDR3 loop: CATSRDNMGGRSYNEQFF. CDR3 coding DNA: TGTGCCACCAGCAGAGATAATATGGGCGGGAGGTCCTACAATGAGCAGTTCTTC. The chain recombines TRBV15 with TRBJ2-1, with 8 nucleotides matching TRBD2. The CDR3 is 18 residues long. CDR1 and CDR2 from the germline V gene are LNHNV and YYDKDF (reference sequence). With 0 bases clipped from V and 1 base from J, the junction kept 8 bases outside the gene matches. The full variable domain, in which reference TRBV15 and TRBJ2-1 provide the parts outside the CDR3, is DAMVIQNPRYQVTQFGKPVTLSCSQTLNHNVMYWYQQKSSQAPKLLFHYYDKDFNNEADTPDNFQSRRPNTSFCFLDIRSPGLGDTAMYLCATSRDNMGGRSYNEQFFGPGTRLTVL.

The chain uses TRBV7-3 and TRBJ1-1, with 7 bases identical to TRBD1. Trimming at V came to 1 base and at J to 8 bases, leaving 7 bases not matched to a gene. Germline CDR1 SGHTA, CDR2 FQGTGA. CDR3 length equals 14 residues. The DNA of the CDR3 is TGTGCCAGCAGCTTAATGGGGCGGGACAGAGAAGCTTTCTTT. Amino acids: CASSLMGRDREAFF.

V usage is TRBV30 and J usage is TRBJ1-1; D gene unclear. Germline loops: CDR1 GTSNPN, CDR2 SVGIG (reference sequence). The CDR3 length is 13 residues. V lost 2 bases to trimming and J lost 1 base, with 8 bases between them. CDR3: CAWSFSENTEAFF. CDR3 DNA sequence: TGTGCCTGGAGTTTCAGCGAGAACACTGAAGCTTTCTTT.

This clone appeared a single time. The genes are TRBV28 and TRBJ1-1; D remains ambiguous. The CDR3 length is 12 residues. With 7 bases removed from V and 3 bases from J, the gap between germline ends came to 9 bases. Germline CDR1 and CDR2: MDHEN and SYDVKM. DNA of the CDR3: TGTGCCAGCACCCTACGGTACACTGAAGCTTTCTTT. Translating it yields CASTLRYTEAFF. The complete variable domain, with remaining parts taken from reference TRBV28 and TRBJ1-1, reads DVKVTQSSRYLVKRTGEKVFLECVQDMDHENMFWYRQDPGLGLRLIYFSYDVKMKEKGDIPEGYSVSREKKERFSLILESASTNQTSMYLCASTLRYTEAFFGQGTRLTVV.

This sequence joins TRBV10-1 and TRBJ1-1; D is perhaps TRBD1 (6 bases). The CDR3 loop spans 14 amino acids. Germline CDR1 is WNHNN and CDR2 is SYGVQD (reference sequence). Trimming took off 4 bases at V and 4 bases at J, with 13 bases between the two ends. CDR3 in amino acids: CASSATQGSTEAFF. The CDR3 coding sequence is TGCGCCAGCAGTGCGACACAGGGAAGCACTGAAGCTTTCTTT.

J is TRBJ1-4 and V is TRBV30; no definite D call. This CDR3 comprises 13 residues. CDR1 GTSNPN and CDR2 SVGIG come from the germline V gene (reference sequence). Trimming left V 0 bases short and J 5 bases short, with 7 bases between. In DNA, the CDR3 is TGTGCCTGGAGTGTACGAGAGAATGAAAAACTGTTTTTT. This gives the protein CAWSVRENEKLFF.

The chain has TRBV28 and TRBJ2-4; maybe TRBD2 (6 bases). From germline, CDR1 is MDHEN and CDR2 SYDVKM. The V gene lost 6 bases and the J gene lost 1 base, with 16 bases spanning the gap. This CDR3 spans 16 amino acids. The CDR3 DNA follows: TGTGCCAGCAGGACGACTAGTGTGGTCGCCAAAAACATTCAGTACTTC. It specifies CASRTTSVVAKNIQYF.

This chain connects TRBV28 to TRBJ1-5, with D tentatively TRBD1 (6 bases). Trimming cost V 8 bases and J 6 bases, with 11 bases left between them. The CDR3 extends over 12 amino acids. Germline CDR1 and CDR2: MDHEN and SYDVKM. CDR3 residues: CASRQERQPQHF. In DNA form, the CDR3 reads TGTGCCAGCCGACAGGAGCGTCAGCCCCAGCATTTT.

This clone was detected a few times. The chain employs TRBV28 and TRBJ2-5; 9 bases match TRBD2. The CDR3 has 14 amino acids. The J segment lost 7 bases and the V segment lost 6 bases, leaving 9 bases of the junction unmatched. Germline CDR1 reads MDHEN; CDR2 reads SYDVKM. CDR3 bases: TGTGCCAGCAGCGATAGCGGGGGAGTATGGACCCAGTACTTC. Translation: CASSDSGGVWTQYF.

The CDR3 DNA follows: TGTGCCAGCAGTTACGGACAGGGCAAAGGCTACACCTTC. As protein: CASSYGQGKGYTF. The chain combines TRBV27 with TRBJ1-2; 8 nucleotides agree with TRBD1. J lost 8 bases, V lost 4 bases, and 6 bases had no gene match. CDR3 size: 13 residues. Germline V CDR1 and CDR2: MNHEY, SMNVEV (reference sequence).

The V gene is TRBV7-2, the J gene TRBJ1-1; TRBD1 matches at 8 bases. Germline values: CDR1 SGHTA, CDR2 FQGNSA. Germline trimming cut 0 bases from V and 0 bases from J; bases unmatched to any gene: 0. CDR3 length: 15 amino acids. The CDR3 DNA sequence: TGTGCCAGCAGCTTAGCGGGACAGGTGAACACTGAAGCTTTCTTT. It codes for CASSLAGQVNTEAFF.

This clone was counted a few times. V and J are TRBV27 and TRBJ1-2; 7 bases agree with TRBD1. V trimming: 4 bases; J trimming: 2 bases; junction bases outside the gene matches: 13. This CDR3 has 17 amino acids. Germline CDR1 MNHEY, CDR2 SMNVEV (reference sequence). CDR3 amino acids: CASSSYSITGANYGYTF. The CDR3 DNA follows: TGTGCCAGCAGTTCATACTCCATAACAGGGGCCAACTATGGCTACACCTTC.

This clone appeared a few times. The rearrangement links TRBV12-3 or TRBV12-4 to TRBJ1-2; D uncertain. Trimming took 3 bases from V and 1 from J, leaving 6 bases between them. The CDR3 is 13 amino acids. CDR3: CASSFYSNYGYTF. In DNA form, the CDR3 reads TGTGCCAGCAGTTTCTACAGTAACTATGGCTACACCTTC.